The 30 T cell receptor beta chains listed next were all sequenced from one sample in a study of OX40 agonist ivuxolimab in advanced cancers. Library preparation employed the immunoSEQ multiplex PCR assay. Drawn from immuneACCESS, this table holds only the in-frame rearrangements with V and J called that TCRdb kept. Clones are partly lost; checked studies trace under half to an unresolved V gene and leave the rest unexplained. The sample table contains under 80,000 clones; only one count was recorded for around 87% of them. About 8% of the sample belongs to the ten largest clones. The input for sequencing was CD4+ or CD8+ T cells sorted from blood, taken in a trial of the OX40 agonist ivuxolimab. The receptors shown here come from an adult with an advanced solid tumor such as melanoma, head and neck, liver or kidney cancer.

The chain links TRBV18 to TRBJ2-2, with 9 bases matching TRBD1. This CDR3 has 15 residues. CDR1 and CDR2 from the germline V gene are KGHSH and LQKENI. V dropped 3 bases and J dropped 5; count of bases not matched to a gene: 4. The CDR3 nucleotides are TGTGCCAGCTCACCCGGGACAGGGAAAACCGGGGAGCTGTTTTTT. It encodes CASSPGTGKTGELFF.

V usage is TRBV2 and J usage is TRBJ2-2; 7 nucleotides line up with TRBD1. This CDR3 has 15 residues. The junction had 14 bases not matched to a gene; V was cut back by 10 bases and J by 6 bases. Germline loops: CDR1 SNHLY, CDR2 FYNNEI. This CDR3 is CAIRLPDRMAGELFF. CDR3 DNA: TGTGCCATCCGCCTCCCGGACAGGATGGCCGGGGAGCTGTTTTTT. The variable domain in full, completed from reference TRBV2 and TRBJ2-2, reads EPEVTQTPSHQVTQMGQEVILRCVPISNHLYFYWYRQILGQKVEFLVSFYNNEISEKSEIFDDQFSVERPDGSNFTLKIRSTKLEDSAMYFCAIRLPDRMAGELFFGEGSRLTVL.

The chain couples TRBV7-3 to TRBJ1-1; D gene uncertain. This CDR3 is built from 13 residues. V lost 2 bases and J lost 3, with 7 bases in between. Germline assignment: CDR1 SGHTA and CDR2 FQGTGA. This CDR3 reads CASSLEMYTEAFF. The CDR3 bases are TGTGCCAGCAGCTTAGAAATGTACACTGAAGCTTTCTTT.

This clone came up once. The V call is TRBV9, the J call TRBJ1-4; TRBD1 aligns across 11 bases. V gave up 3 bases and J gave up 7 bases; unmatched junction bases: 11. Germline assignment: CDR1 SGDLS and CDR2 YYNGEE. The CDR3 extends over 17 amino acids. The CDR3 DNA reads as TGTGCCAGCAGCGCTGGGACAGGGGGAGGCGCGGTTGAAAAACTGTTTTTT. Translated: CASSAGTGGGAVEKLFF. Based on the CDR3 plus reference TRBV9 and TRBJ1-4, the full variable domain is DSGVTQTPKHLITATGQRVTLRCSPRSGDLSVYWYQQSLDQGLQFLIQYYNGEERAKGNILERFSAQQFPDLHSELNLSSLELGDSALYFCASSAGTGGGAVEKLFFGSGTQLSVL.

This clone came up a few times. The chain employs TRBV4-3 and TRBJ1-5; 9 bases are a match to TRBD1. V was clipped by 3 bases and J by 5 bases; unmatched bases: 5. Germline V CDR1 and CDR2: LGHNA, YSLEER. This CDR3 region has 15 residues. The CDR3, as DNA: TGCGCCAGCAGCCACCGGGACAGGGTCGATCAGCCCCAGCATTTT. As protein: CASSHRDRVDQPQHF.

The V gene is TRBV7-9, the J gene TRBJ2-7; tentative D call: TRBD1 (5 bases). This CDR3 contains 13 residues. The germline gives CDR1 SEHNR, CDR2 FQNEAQ (reference sequence). V was pared by 4 bases and J by 10 bases, with 17 bases between. The CDR3, as DNA: TGTGCCAGCAGCTCGTTGACAGCCTACGGTCAGTACTTC. Amino acids: CASSSLTAYGQYF.

The chain uses TRBV6-5 and TRBJ2-7; no clear D. The CDR3 extends over 14 amino acids. V dropped 5 bases and J dropped 2 bases, with 13 bases sitting between them. CDR1 is MNHEY and CDR2 is SVGAGI in the germline V gene. This CDR3 is CASSEWAIPYEQYF. CDR3 in DNA: TGTGCCAGCAGTGAATGGGCCATCCCCTACGAGCAGTACTTC.

The V call is TRBV27, the J call TRBJ2-2; D call uncertain. The germline CDR1 and CDR2 sequences are MNHEY and SMNVEV (reference sequence). The CDR3 extends over 14 amino acids. Trimming took 5 bases from V and 6 from J, leaving 13 bases between them. The CDR3 region has the DNA TGTGCCAGCAGTCTGGGTAGCTCTCCCGGGGAGCTGTTTTTT. It is translated as CASSLGSSPGELFF.

V and J are TRBV28 and TRBJ1-1, with a tentative D call TRBD1 (5 bases). Trimming left V 6 bases short and J 6 bases short, with 8 bases between. From germline, CDR1 is MDHEN and CDR2 SYDVKM. This CDR3 has 11 amino acids. This CDR3 is CASRSGAEAFF. CDR3 nucleotides: TGTGCCAGCAGGTCGGGGGCTGAAGCTTTCTTT.

V and J are TRBV6-5 and TRBJ2-3; D not resolved. V dropped 4 bases and J dropped 5 bases, with 10 bases sitting between them. The CDR3 runs to 13 residues. Germline V CDR1 and CDR2: MNHEY, SVGAGI. The CDR3: CASSWQRQDTQYF. CDR3 coding DNA: TGTGCCAGCAGTTGGCAGAGGCAAGATACGCAGTATTTT.

V usage is TRBV6-1 and J usage is TRBJ1-1; the D gene is possibly TRBD1 (5 bases). Germline values: CDR1 MNHNS, CDR2 SASEGT. The CDR3 is made up of 14 amino acids. V was shortened by 7 bases and J by 0 bases, with 12 bases between the two germline ends. CDR3 coding DNA: TGTGCCAGCACCCGCCAGGGAATGAACACTGAAGCTTTCTTT. Protein product: CASTRQGMNTEAFF.

V is TRBV25-1 and J is TRBJ1-6, with D hard to call. CDR1 and CDR2 (germline): MGHDK, SYGVNS. Trimming cost V 7 bases and J 6 bases, with 13 bases left between them. The length of the CDR3 is 14 residues. This chain's CDR3 is CASTIGTVNSPLHF. In nucleotides, the CDR3 is TGTGCCAGCACCATAGGCACAGTTAATTCACCCCTCCACTTT.

In its sample, this clone was seen once. The rearrangement joins TRBV19 to TRBJ2-2, with D possibly matching TRBD1 (5 bases). The V gene's germline CDR1 is LNHDA and CDR2 SQIVND (reference sequence). This CDR3 spans 15 amino acids. Trimming took off 5 bases at V and 4 bases at J, with 14 bases between the two ends. CDR3 protein: CASSAVAQGTGELFF. The CDR3 coding sequence is TGTGCCAGTAGTGCCGTTGCGCAGGGCACCGGGGAGCTGTTTTTT.

The genes are TRBV29-1 and TRBJ2-4; no definite D call. The CDR3 covers 15 residues. Trimming removed 5 bases from V and 0 bases from J, with 14 bases in between. Germline CDR1 and CDR2: SQVTM and ANQGSEA. CDR3 in DNA: TGCAGCGTTCAGGCGGAAACTCTAGCCAAAAACATTCAGTACTTC. Translating gives CSVQAETLAKNIQYF.

The gene calls are TRBV19 and TRBJ1-3; no clear D. Trimming took off 7 bases at V and 1 base at J, with 11 bases between the two ends. Germline CDR1 is LNHDA and CDR2 is SQIVND (reference sequence). The CDR3 covers 14 residues. The CDR3 DNA follows: TGTGCCAGTACAGACGGAGGGTCTGGAAACACCATATATTTT. This gives the protein CASTDGGSGNTIYF.

V and J are TRBV4-1 and TRBJ1-2, with unresolved D. V lost 4 bases, J lost 4 bases, and 13 bases lay in between. Germline assignment: CDR1 MGHRA and CDR2 YSYEKL. CDR3 size: 14 residues. For the CDR3, the DNA is TGCGCCAGCAGCCTTCGGACGGAATCCTATGGCTACACCTTC. Residues: CASSLRTESYGYTF.

The chain is built from TRBV27 and TRBJ1-2; D possibly corresponds to TRBD1 (6 bases). This CDR3 has 15 amino acids. Between the trimmed V and J ends, which lost 3 bases and 4 bases, there was a span of 15 bases. Germline values: CDR1 MNHEY, CDR2 SMNVEV (reference sequence). CDR3 protein: CASSFLQGFGYGYTF. CDR3 DNA: TGTGCCAGCAGTTTCCTACAGGGTTTTGGCTATGGCTACACCTTC.

The rearrangement uses TRBV11-3 and TRBJ2-3, with a weak D call TRBD2 (6 bases). Germline CDR1 is SGHNT and CDR2 is YENEEA. CDR3 size: 14 residues. V gave up 6 bases and J gave up 3 bases, with 13 bases separating them. The CDR3 DNA follows: TGTGCCAGCAGTTTGGGGCGGGGAACAGATACGCAGTATTTT. This codes for CASSLGRGTDTQYF. The complete variable domain, with remaining parts taken from reference TRBV11-3 and TRBJ2-3, reads EAGVVQSPRYKIIEKKQPVAFWCNPISGHNTLYWYLQNLGQGPELLIRYENEEAVDDSQLPKDRFSAERLKGVDSTLKIQPAELGDSAVYLCASSLGRGTDTQYFGPGTRLTVL.

The chain recombines TRBV7-9 with TRBJ2-5, with TRBD1 matching 9 bases. The germline gives CDR1 SEHNR, CDR2 FQNEAQ (reference sequence). After removal of 5 bases from V and 2 bases from J, the junction contained 3 bases not matched to a gene. The CDR3 runs to 14 residues. CDR3 sequence reads: CASSTGQGQETQYF. For the CDR3, the DNA is TGTGCCAGCAGCACTGGACAGGGGCAAGAGACCCAGTACTTC.

CDR3 in DNA: TGTGCCAGCAGCCCGGTGGCGAACTATGGCTACACCTTC. This encodes CASSPVANYGYTF. The rearrangement links TRBV28 to TRBJ1-2; D is unclear. This CDR3 is 13 amino acids long. The V gene lost 6 bases and the J gene lost 2 bases, with 10 bases spanning the gap. CDR1 is MDHEN and CDR2 is SYDVKM in the germline V gene.

This chain connects TRBV6-1 to TRBJ2-1; 10 bases align to TRBD2. The junction had 5 bases not matched to a gene; V was cut back by 6 bases and J by 9 bases. Germline V gene sequence: CDR1 MNHNS, CDR2 SASEGT. The CDR3 runs 13 residues. Here the CDR3 reads CASRGLAYVEQFF. The CDR3 DNA follows: TGTGCCAGCAGGGGACTAGCGTACGTTGAGCAGTTCTTC.

The V call is TRBV7-2, the J call TRBJ2-2, with 7 bases that match TRBD2. The germline V gene has CDR1 SGHTA and CDR2 FQGNSA. Trimming removed 5 bases from V and 5 bases from J; junction bases left unmatched: 17. The length of the CDR3 is 18 residues. The CDR3 reads CASSPDANTGGRTGELFF. CDR3 nucleotides: TGTGCCAGCAGCCCAGATGCCAATACCGGGGGGAGGACCGGGGAGCTGTTTTTT.

Here the CDR3 reads CATLLGGSFNQPQHF. CDR3 nucleotide sequence: TGTGCCACTCTTCTCGGGGGATCCTTCAATCAGCCCCAGCATTTT. The chain couples TRBV6-1 to TRBJ1-5, with a tentative D call TRBD1 (5 bases). Trimming pared 10 bases from V and 3 bases from J, leaving 19 bases between. The CDR3 is 15 amino acids. The germline V gene encodes CDR1 MNHNS and CDR2 SASEGT.

Notes on this clone: The same CDR3 also results from other DNA sequences found in this sample. The V call is TRBV5-6, the J call TRBJ1-5; perhaps TRBD1 as D (6 bases). The CDR3 sequence is 13 residues long. CDR1 and CDR2 from the germline V gene are SGHDT and YYEEEE. Trimming cost V 4 bases and J 5 bases, with 10 bases left between them. The CDR3 spells CASSLQGYQPQHF. CDR3 DNA sequence: TGTGCCAGCAGCCTACAGGGTTATCAGCCCCAGCATTTT.

This chain uses TRBV9 with TRBJ2-3; the D gene is possibly TRBD1 (5 bases). The CDR3 runs to 14 residues. Germline values: CDR1 SGDLS, CDR2 YYNGEE. The V end lost 6 bases, the J end lost 2 bases, and 13 bases lay between the germline ends. The CDR3 region has the DNA TGTGCCAGCACAAGGGCAGGGAACACAGATACGCAGTATTTT. It specifies CASTRAGNTDTQYF.

The DNA of the CDR3 is TGTGCCAGCAGCTTAAAATACGAGGCGACCCAGTACTTC. Its translation is CASSLKYEATQYF. This rearrangement joins TRBV7-2 to TRBJ2-5; D gene ambiguous. The CDR3 is made up of 13 amino acids. Germline-derived CDR1 and CDR2 are SGHTA and FQGNSA. V lost 2 bases and J 7 bases, leaving 11 bases between the germline ends.

The chain couples TRBV4-2 to TRBJ1-4, with D tentatively TRBD1 (5 bases). Germline V lookup: CDR1 LGHNA, CDR2 YNFKEQ. V lost 1 base and J 5 bases, leaving 8 bases between the germline ends. The CDR3 contains 14 residues. The CDR3 reads CASSQVGGNEKLFF. As DNA, the CDR3 is TGTGCCAGCAGCCAAGTGGGGGGGAATGAAAAACTGTTTTTT.

The rearrangement links TRBV30 to TRBJ1-6; possibly TRBD1 for D (5 bases). V shed 0 bases and J shed 10 bases, with 10 bases lying between them. The CDR3 sequence is 13 residues long. Per germline, CDR1 GTSNPN and CDR2 SVGIG (reference sequence). The CDR3 DNA reads TGTGCCTGGAGTGTAGGGACCGGCTCACCCCTCCACTTT. This translates into CAWSVGTGSPLHF.

CDR3 nucleotides: TGTGCCAGCAGCCAAACCCGGGGGTCTCGGAACACCGGGGAGCTGTTTTTT. Encoded protein: CASSQTRGSRNTGELFF. The rearrangement joins TRBV11-1 to TRBJ2-2; perhaps TRBD2 as D (6 bases). This CDR3 region has 17 residues. Trimming took 5 bases from V and 1 from J, leaving 17 bases between them. From germline, CDR1 is SGHAT and CDR2 FQDESV (reference sequence).

The rearrangement uses TRBV6-1 and TRBJ1-3; D is ambiguous. CDR3 length equals 16 residues. Trimming took 1 base from V and 0 from J, leaving 10 bases between them. Per the germline V gene, CDR1 is MNHNS and CDR2 is SASEGT. CDR3 DNA sequence: TGTGCCAGCAGTGAAGGAATAGGGATCTCTGGAAACACCATATATTTT. Amino acid sequence: CASSEGIGISGNTIYF.